The 20 T cell receptor beta chains below were found in one sample sequenced in a study of T-cell reconstitution after alpha-beta-depleted transplantation in children. The authors prepared the TCRbeta library with unique molecular identifiers. TCRdb called the PCR reads again in MiXCR, with one record for every CDR3 protein. Found here are some 220,000 distinct CDR3 sequences, about a tenth of them singletons; the top ten hold 28%. The specimen was PBMCs, collected before TCRalphabeta/CD19-depleted stem cell transplant. These receptors all stem from a child under three years old with acute myeloid leukemia, due to receive a stem cell transplant.

Ten or more counts support this clonotype. The rearrangement uses TRBV20-1 and TRBJ2-3, with 8 bases that match TRBD1. Germline lookup yields CDR1 DFQATT and CDR2 SNEGSKA (reference sequence). The trim removed 3 bases at V and 4 bases at J, leaving 6 bases unmatched. The CDR3 is 14 amino acids. This CDR3 is CSASEQGVADTQYF. The CDR3 DNA reads as TGCAGTGCTAGCGAACAGGGGGTGGCAGATACGCAGTATTTT.

This clonotype occurred many times. The V call is TRBV19, the J call TRBJ1-2; 9 bases map to TRBD1. The V gene end was trimmed by 4 bases and the J gene end by 4 bases; junction bases not matched to a gene: 7. CDR3 length: 15 amino acids. CDR1 LNHDA and CDR2 SQIVND come from the germline V gene (reference sequence). Here the CDR3 reads CASSTQTGGGYGYTF. CDR3 nucleotide sequence: TGTGCCAGTAGTACCCAAACAGGGGGCGGCTATGGCTACACCTTC.

This clonotype was recorded at least ten times. The rearrangement uses TRBV25-1 and TRBJ2-7; 7 nucleotides agree with TRBD1. CDR3 size: 14 residues. Germline CDR1 and CDR2: MGHDK and SYGVNS. V was pared by 4 bases and J by 4 bases, with 7 bases of the junction left unmatched. The CDR3 is CASSVLDRVYEQYF. In DNA form, the CDR3 reads TGTGCCAGCAGTGTTCTAGACAGGGTTTACGAGCAGTACTTC.

This clonotype was seen ten or more times. This chain joins TRBV12-3 or TRBV12-4 and TRBJ1-1; no clear D gene. The CDR3 length is 13 residues. V was pared by 8 bases and J by 2 bases, with 12 bases between. The DNA for the CDR3 is TGTGCCAGCGTTGGGCAGCCAAACACTGAAGCTTTCTTT. Amino acid sequence: CASVGQPNTEAFF.

This clonotype was counted at least ten times. The CDR3 coding sequence is TGCGCCAGCAGCTTGGGAGAAGCCAAAAACATTCAGTACTTC. This gives the protein CASSLGEAKNIQYF. The V and J genes are TRBV5-1 and TRBJ2-4; unclear D gene. This CDR3 region has 14 residues. Trimming cost V 0 bases and J 0 bases, with 4 bases left between them. Germline CDR1 and CDR2: SGHRS and YFSETQ.

This chain uses TRBV18 with TRBJ2-1, with D uncertain. Trimming took 0 bases from V and 8 from J, leaving 11 bases between them. CDR3 length: 14 amino acids. Germline CDR1 is KGHSH and CDR2 is LQKENI. Here the CDR3 DNA reads TGTGCCAGCTCACCACCATCGGGCATCGATGAGCAGTTCTTC. This gives the protein CASSPPSGIDEQFF.

This clonotype has at least ten counts. The J gene is TRBJ1-1, the V gene TRBV5-5; the D gene is possibly TRBD1 (6 bases). V lost 2 bases and J lost 6, with 11 bases in between. Germline V CDR1 and CDR2: SGHKS, YYEKEE (reference sequence). The CDR3 loop spans 13 amino acids. CDR3 protein: CASSFYRDAEAFF. The DNA of the CDR3 is TGTGCCAGCAGCTTCTACAGGGACGCTGAAGCTTTCTTT.

This clonotype was found many times. V is TRBV4-1 and J is TRBJ2-1; the D gene is possibly TRBD1 (6 bases). V gave up 1 base and J gave up 8 bases, with 15 bases separating them. The length of the CDR3 is 15 residues. The V gene's germline CDR1 is MGHRA and CDR2 YSYEKL. The CDR3 reads CASSQALGAGYEQFF. The CDR3 region has the DNA TGCGCCAGCAGCCAAGCTTTGGGGGCTGGCTATGAGCAGTTCTTC.

This clonotype appeared many times. This rearrangement joins TRBV5-1 to TRBJ2-3, with D tentatively TRBD1 or TRBD2 (5 bases each). Germline values: CDR1 SGHRS, CDR2 YFSETQ. CDR3 length: 17 residues. With 4 bases removed from V and 2 bases from J, the gap between germline ends came to 20 bases. CDR3 region: CASSRSRDPWSTDTQYF. DNA of the CDR3: TGCGCCAGCAGCCGGAGCCGGGACCCCTGGTCCACAGATACGCAGTATTTT.

This clonotype was observed at least ten times. J is TRBJ2-7 and V is TRBV18, with 10 bases identical to TRBD2. Trimming removed 1 base from V and 3 bases from J; junction bases left unmatched: 3. There are 15 residues in the CDR3. CDR1 and CDR2 (germline): KGHSH, LQKENI. In DNA form, the CDR3 reads TGTGCCAGCTCACCACAGGTAGCGGGAGGCTACGAGCAGTACTTC. This encodes CASSPQVAGGYEQYF.

This clonotype has a count of ten or more. J is TRBJ2-1 and V is TRBV20-1, with no clear D. Germline assignment: CDR1 DFQATT and CDR2 SNEGSKA (reference sequence). Deletions cut 0 bases from V and 5 bases from J, with 8 bases between. This CDR3 region has 13 residues. This CDR3 reads CSARDSWDNEQFF. CDR3 nucleotides: TGCAGTGCTAGAGATAGCTGGGACAATGAGCAGTTCTTC.

This clonotype has a count of ten or more. The chain couples TRBV12-3 or TRBV12-4 to TRBJ1-5; D is possibly TRBD1 (5 bases). CDR3 length equals 13 residues. V was shortened by 5 bases and J by 6 bases, with 11 bases between the two germline ends. The CDR3 DNA follows: TGTGCCAGCAGTCCCGGACAAAGTCAGCCCCAGCATTTT. Its translation: CASSPGQSQPQHF.

In this sample, this clonotype turned up many times. This chain connects TRBV14 to TRBJ2-3; no reliable D call. The germline V and J ends were trimmed by 4 bases and 2 bases, with 10 bases remaining between them. CDR1 and CDR2 (germline): SGHDN, FVKESK. The CDR3 totals 14 residues. For the CDR3, the DNA is TGTGCCAGCAGCCTTTGGGGTTACACAGATACGCAGTATTTT. This sequence encodes CASSLWGYTDTQYF.

In its sample, this clonotype was seen many times. The rearrangement links TRBV25-1 to TRBJ1-6; D unresolved. The germline V gene has CDR1 MGHDK and CDR2 SYGVNS. V was cut by 6 bases and J by 6 bases, with 15 bases left in between. CDR3 length: 15 residues. The CDR3 DNA is TGTGCCAGCAGCCCTTGGAGCCCCTTTAATTCACCCCTCCACTTT. Its protein is CASSPWSPFNSPLHF. The full variable domain, with the rest looked up from reference TRBV25-1 and TRBJ1-6, is EADIYQTPRYLVIGTGKKITLECSQTMGHDKMYWYQQDPGMELHLIHYSYGVNSTEKGDLSSESTVSRIRTEHFPLTLESARPSHTSQYLCASSPWSPFNSPLHFGNGTRLTVT.

This clonotype has ten or more counts. This chain links TRBV20-1 with TRBJ2-7, with D perhaps TRBD1 (7 bases). Germline V CDR1 and CDR2: DFQATT, SNEGSKA (reference sequence). The V end was cut by 3 bases, the J end by 1 base, with 13 bases between. CDR3 size: 14 residues. CDR3 in amino acids: CSARHAGQSYEQYF. CDR3 sequence (DNA): TGCAGTGCTAGGCATGCGGGACAGTCCTACGAGCAGTACTTC.

This clonotype has at least ten counts. V and J are TRBV6-5 and TRBJ2-2; 7 nucleotides align to TRBD2. Germline CDR1 reads MNHEY; CDR2 reads SVGAGI. V shed 2 bases and J 3 bases; nucleotides not matched to a gene: 0. The CDR3 is 14 amino acids. The CDR3 region has the DNA TGTGCCAGCAGTTACGGGAGGGACACCGGGGAGCTGTTTTTT. Translation gives CASSYGRDTGELFF.

Ten or more counts support this clonotype. This chain connects TRBV6-2 or TRBV6-3 to TRBJ2-5; TRBD1 aligns across 7 bases. CDR1 is MNHEY and CDR2 is SVGEGT in the germline V gene. Losses at the gene ends were 4 bases for V and 0 bases for J; bases not matched to a gene: 8. This CDR3 comprises 16 residues. The CDR3, as DNA: TGTGCCAGCAGTTGGGACAGTGCCGCCCACCAAGAGACCCAGTACTTC. This translates into CASSWDSAAHQETQYF.

Ten or more counts support this clonotype. The rearrangement uses TRBV25-1 and TRBJ2-5; 9 bases line up with TRBD2. This CDR3 spans 16 amino acids. CDR1 and CDR2 (germline): MGHDK, SYGVNS. V lost 3 bases, J lost 2 bases, and 7 bases stayed unmatched. CDR3 residues: CASSDLAGEGQETQYF. CDR3 DNA: TGTGCCAGCAGTGATTTAGCGGGAGAGGGGCAAGAGACCCAGTACTTC.

The table lists this clonotype with many counts. The chain links TRBV20-1 to TRBJ1-3; TRBD1 might be the D (5 bases). The CDR3 has 13 residues. The V end lost 2 bases, the J end lost 4 bases, and 9 bases lay between the germline ends. CDR1 is DFQATT and CDR2 is SNEGSKA in the germline V gene (reference sequence). CDR3 in amino acids: CSARSDTGNTIYF. Written as DNA, the CDR3 is TGCAGTGCTAGATCGGACACCGGAAACACCATATATTTT.

This clonotype appeared many times. The chain couples TRBV7-2 to TRBJ2-5; D gene unclear. The V and J ends lost 3 bases and 1 base respectively, with 9 bases between them. CDR1 is SGHTA, CDR2 FQGNSA, per germline. The CDR3 loop spans 14 amino acids. The CDR3 coding sequence is TGTGCCAGCAGCTTGGCTGGGCCCCAAGAGACCCAGTACTTC. Translation: CASSLAGPQETQYF.